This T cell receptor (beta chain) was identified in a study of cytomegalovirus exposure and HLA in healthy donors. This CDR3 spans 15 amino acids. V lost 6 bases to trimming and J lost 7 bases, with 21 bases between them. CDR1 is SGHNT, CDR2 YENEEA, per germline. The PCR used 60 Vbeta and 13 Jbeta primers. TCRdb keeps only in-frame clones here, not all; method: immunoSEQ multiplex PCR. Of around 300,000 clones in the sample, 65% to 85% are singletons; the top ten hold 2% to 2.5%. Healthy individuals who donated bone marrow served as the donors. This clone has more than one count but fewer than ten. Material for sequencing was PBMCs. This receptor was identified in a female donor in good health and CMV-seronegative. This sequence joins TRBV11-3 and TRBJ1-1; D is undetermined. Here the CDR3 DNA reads TGTGCCAGCAGTCCAGAGCTGGCGAGAGGAAATGAAGCTTTCTTT. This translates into CASSPELARGNEAFF.